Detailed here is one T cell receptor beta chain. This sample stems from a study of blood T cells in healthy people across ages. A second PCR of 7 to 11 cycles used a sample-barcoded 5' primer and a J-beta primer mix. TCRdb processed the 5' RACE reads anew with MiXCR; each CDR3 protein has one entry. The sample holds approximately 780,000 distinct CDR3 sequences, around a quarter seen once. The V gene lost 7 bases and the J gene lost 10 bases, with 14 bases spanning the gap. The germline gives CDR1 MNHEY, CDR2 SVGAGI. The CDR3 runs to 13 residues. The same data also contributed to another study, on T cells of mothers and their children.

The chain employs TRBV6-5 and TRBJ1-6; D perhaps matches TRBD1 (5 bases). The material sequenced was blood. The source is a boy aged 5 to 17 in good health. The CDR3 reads CASTEGTVSPLHF. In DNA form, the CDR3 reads TGTGCCAGCACCGAGGGGACGGTATCACCCCTCCACTTT.